The sequence of this TCR beta chain was determined in a study of CD8 T cells in ankylosing spondylitis. CDR1 SGHTA and CDR2 FQGNSA come from the germline V gene. This CDR3 is 16 amino acids long. V lost 1 base and J lost 10; bases outside the gene matches: 9. Broader study findings: Ankylosing spondylitis blood seemed to carry a telltale TCR beta motif made of about 8 highly homologous variants. CD8+ by phenotype, disease-linked clones were relatively rare in peripheral blood. Before this, some motif variants had been reported in reactive arthritis synovial fluid and blood. Researchers reportedly found disease-linked clones significantly enriched in matched ankylosing spondylitis synovial fluid.

It was by quantitative 5'-RACE with molecular barcodes that TCR beta libraries were made. TCRdb reanalysed the 5' RACE reads using MiXCR and keeps one entry per CDR3 protein. Of more than 650,000 distinct CDR3 sequences listed, about 10% are singletons. About this clonotype itself: Antigen: not known.

This clonotype was sampled from a male donor with ankylosing spondylitis. The chain joins TRBV7-2 to TRBJ1-6; 8 nucleotides line up with TRBD1. The source material was blood, either unsorted or a sorted T cell fraction (not recorded which). CDR3 DNA sequence: TGTGCCAGCAGCTTAGGTGGGACAGGTTTCGGCTCACCCCTCCACTTT. Its protein product is CASSLGGTGFGSPLHF.